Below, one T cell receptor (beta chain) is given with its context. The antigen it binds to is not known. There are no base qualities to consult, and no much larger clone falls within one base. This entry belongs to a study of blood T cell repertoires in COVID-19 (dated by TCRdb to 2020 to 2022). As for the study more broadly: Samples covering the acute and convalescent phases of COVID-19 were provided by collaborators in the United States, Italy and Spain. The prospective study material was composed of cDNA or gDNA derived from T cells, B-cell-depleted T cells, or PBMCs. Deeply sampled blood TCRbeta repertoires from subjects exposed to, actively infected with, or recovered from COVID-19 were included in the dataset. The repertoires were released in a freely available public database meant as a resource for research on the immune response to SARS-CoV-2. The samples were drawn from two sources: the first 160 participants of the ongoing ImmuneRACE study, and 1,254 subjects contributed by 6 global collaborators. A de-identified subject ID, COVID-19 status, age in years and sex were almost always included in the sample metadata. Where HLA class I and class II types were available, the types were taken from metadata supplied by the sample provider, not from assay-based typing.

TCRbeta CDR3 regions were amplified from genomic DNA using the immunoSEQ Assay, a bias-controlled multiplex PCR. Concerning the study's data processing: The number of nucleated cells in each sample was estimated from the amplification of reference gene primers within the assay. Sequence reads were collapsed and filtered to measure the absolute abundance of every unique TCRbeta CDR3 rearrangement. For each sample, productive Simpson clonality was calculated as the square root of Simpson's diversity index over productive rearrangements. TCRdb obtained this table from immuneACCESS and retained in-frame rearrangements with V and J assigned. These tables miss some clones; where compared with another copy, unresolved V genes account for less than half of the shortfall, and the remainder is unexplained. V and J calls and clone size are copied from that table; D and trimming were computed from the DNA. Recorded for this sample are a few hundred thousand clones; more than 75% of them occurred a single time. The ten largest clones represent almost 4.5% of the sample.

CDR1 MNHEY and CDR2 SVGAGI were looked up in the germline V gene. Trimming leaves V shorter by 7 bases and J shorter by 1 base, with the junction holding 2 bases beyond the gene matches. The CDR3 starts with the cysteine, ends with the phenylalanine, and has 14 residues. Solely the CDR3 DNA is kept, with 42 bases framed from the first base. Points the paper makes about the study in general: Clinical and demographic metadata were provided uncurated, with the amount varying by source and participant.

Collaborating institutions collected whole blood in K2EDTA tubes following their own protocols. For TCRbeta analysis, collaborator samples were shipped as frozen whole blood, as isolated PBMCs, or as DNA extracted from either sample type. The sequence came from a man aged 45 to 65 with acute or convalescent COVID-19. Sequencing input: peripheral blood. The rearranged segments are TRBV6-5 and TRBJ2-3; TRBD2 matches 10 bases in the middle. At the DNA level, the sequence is TGTGCCAGCACTAGCGGGGGAGGCACAGATACGCAGTATTTT. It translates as CASTSGGGTDTQYF.